This TCR beta chain was profiled in a study of T cell responses to AZD1222 COVID-19 vaccine. Study-level results: Seropositivity was recorded at baseline in only a handful of AZD1222 recipients.

Comments on this clone: As yet, its antigen is unknown.

The J segment lost 7 bases and the V segment lost 7 bases, leaving 11 bases of the junction unmatched. The CDR3 covers 15 residues. The V gene's germline CDR1 is SQVTM and CDR2 ANQGSEA. Generated by immunoSEQ multiplex PCR, the TCRdb table keeps only in-frame clones and is missing some. The sample shows more than 80,000 clones, roughly 88% of them seen only once. The chain employs TRBV29-1 and TRBJ2-1; 12 nucleotides agree with TRBD2. The TCR comes from an adult in good health. The input for sequencing was peripheral blood, taken on day 0 of AZD1222 vaccination. This CDR3 reads CSAGSASGRVNEQFF. The CDR3 DNA sequence: TGCAGCGCCGGAAGCGCTAGCGGGAGGGTTAATGAGCAGTTCTTC.